The subject of this entry is one T cell receptor beta chain. This entry comes from a study of blood T cell repertoires in COVID-19. The assay was immunoSEQ multiplex PCR, and TCRdb's table has in-frame clones only and misses some. The sample carries approximately 250,000 clones, approximately 86% recorded once. The CDR3 has 14 amino acids. V shed 6 bases and J 5 bases; nucleotides not matched to a gene: 8. The germline CDR1 and CDR2 sequences are SNHLY and FYNNEI. The sample consisted of peripheral blood. V gene TRBV2 combines with J gene TRBJ2-7; 9 bases are shared with TRBD1. This TCR came from a woman in her sixties or seventies who had recovered from COVID-19. In DNA form, the CDR3 reads TGTGCCAGCAGCCTACAGGGGGCGTTCGACGAGCAGTACTTC. It specifies CASSLQGAFDEQYF.